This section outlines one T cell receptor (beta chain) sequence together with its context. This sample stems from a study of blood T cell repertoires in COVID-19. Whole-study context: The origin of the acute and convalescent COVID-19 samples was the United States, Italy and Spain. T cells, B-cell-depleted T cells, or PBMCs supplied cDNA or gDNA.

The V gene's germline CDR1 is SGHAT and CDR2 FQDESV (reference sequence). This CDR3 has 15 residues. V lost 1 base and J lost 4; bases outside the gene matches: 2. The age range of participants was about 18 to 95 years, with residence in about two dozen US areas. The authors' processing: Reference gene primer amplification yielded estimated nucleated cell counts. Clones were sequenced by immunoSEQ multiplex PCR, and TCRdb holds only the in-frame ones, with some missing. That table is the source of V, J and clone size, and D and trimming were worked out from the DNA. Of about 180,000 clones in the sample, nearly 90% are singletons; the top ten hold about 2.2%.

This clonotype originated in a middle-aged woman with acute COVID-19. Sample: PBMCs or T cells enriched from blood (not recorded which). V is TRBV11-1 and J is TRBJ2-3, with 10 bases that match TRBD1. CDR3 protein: CASSLGDRGPDTQYF. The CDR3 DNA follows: TGTGCCAGCAGCTTAGGGGACAGGGGTCCAGATACGCAGTATTTT.